These 32 T cell receptor beta chains share one sample of origin, sequenced in a study of CD8+CD57+ T cells in acquired aplastic anemia. According to the study, genomic DNA was the template for TCR beta VDJ and CDR3 profiling. One entry per CDR3 protein results from TCRdb running MiXCR on the reads. The sample includes about 420,000 distinct CDR3 sequences, roughly 68% of them seen just once. Sequenced material: sorted CD4+, CD8+, or CD8+CD57+ T cells (not recorded which) from PBMCs. The receptors here all came from a human donor in good health, serving as a control.

The sample holds many counts of this clonotype. V is TRBV5-1 and J is TRBJ1-4; possibly TRBD1 for D (6 bases). This CDR3 has 17 amino acids. Trimming pared 1 base from V and 8 bases from J, leaving 21 bases between. Germline V CDR1 and CDR2: SGHRS, YFSETQ. The DNA of the CDR3 is TGCGCCAGCAGCTTGAACGGGGGCCCCACCCCCAAAGAAAAACTGTTTTTT. Translated: CASSLNGGPTPKEKLFF.

The genes are TRBV10-3 and TRBJ2-7, with 8 bases aligning to TRBD1. The CDR3 extends over 14 amino acids. Per germline, CDR1 ENHRY and CDR2 SYGVKD. The junction had 7 bases not matched to a gene; V was cut back by 6 bases and J by 3 bases. The CDR3 coding sequence is TGTGCCATCAGGGGAACCGGGACAGGCTACGAGCAGTACTTC. Amino acids: CAIRGTGTGYEQYF.

This sequence joins TRBV9 and TRBJ2-7; the D is unclear. This CDR3 is 12 amino acids long. V lost 5 bases and J 4 bases, leaving 10 bases between the germline ends. Per the germline V gene, CDR1 is SGDLS and CDR2 is YYNGEE. The chain's CDR3 is CASSLHAYEQYF. The CDR3 DNA follows: TGTGCCAGCAGTTTACATGCGTACGAGCAGTACTTC.

The V and J genes are TRBV2 and TRBJ2-5, with TRBD2 matching 11 bases. The CDR3 totals 12 residues. From germline, CDR1 is SNHLY and CDR2 FYNNEI. V lost 10 bases, J lost 11 bases, and 9 bases stayed unmatched. The CDR3 region has the DNA TGTGCCATTAGCGGGGGGGCCAGTGAGCAGTACTTC. Amino acids: CAISGGASEQYF.

Turning to this clonotype: Possible read error: a much larger clone is one base away. The chain employs TRBV3-1 and TRBJ2-5; TRBD2 might be the D (6 bases). Trimming shortened V by 0 bases and J by 7 bases, and 12 bases separated the two germline ends. Per the germline V gene, CDR1 is LGHDT and CDR2 is YNNKEL (reference sequence). The CDR3 spans 14 residues. The CDR3 DNA follows: TGTGCCAGCAGCCAAGATCGAGCGGGCGCGACCCAGTACTTC. Translated, it gives CASSQDRAGATQYF.

Comment on this clonotype: At one end the junction does not follow the germline gene, possibly because of a read error. The rearrangement joins TRBV11-2 to TRBJ2-1; tentative D call: TRBD1 (6 bases). The CDR3 is 15 residues long. The germline gives CDR1 SGHAT, CDR2 FQNNGV. This CDR3 is CASSIVRGFYNEQLF. Written as DNA, the CDR3 is TGTGCTAGCAGTATCGTTAGGGGGTTTTACAATGAGCAGCTCTTC.

To note about this clonotype: Since the CDR3 does not end with the conserved phenylalanine or tryptophan, this likely comes from a read error. DNA for the CDR3: TGCGCCAGCAGCCTGGGACAGGTGGCCCACGAGCAGTACCTC. Amino acid sequence: CASSLGQVAHEQYL. The chain couples TRBV7-2 to TRBJ2-7; 8 nucleotides line up with TRBD1. CDR1 is SGHTA, CDR2 FQGNSA, per germline. The CDR3 is 14 amino acids.

To note about this clonotype: A read error may produce the germline difference seen at one junction end. CDR3 residues: CASSLIRPGTGYRF. The CDR3 DNA reads as TGTGCCAGCAGCCTCATCCGTCCCGGGACAGGGTATAGGTTC. The V gene is TRBV7-9, the J gene TRBJ2-7; 9 bases are shared with TRBD1. The CDR3 runs 14 residues. CDR1 is SEHNR and CDR2 is FQNEAQ in the germline V gene (reference sequence).

This clonotype appeared many times. The rearrangement uses TRBV12-3 or TRBV12-4 and TRBJ2-5, with D perhaps matching TRBD2 (6 bases). Trimming pared 4 bases from V and 5 bases from J, leaving 17 bases between. The length of the CDR3 is 15 residues. The chain's CDR3 is CASSSPWAGRETQYF. As DNA, the CDR3 is TGTGCCAGCAGTTCCCCATGGGCGGGGCGGGAGACCCAGTACTTC.

As to this clonotype: No DNA is shown, since the ends of the CDR3 on it are uncertain; the CDR3 is the one TCRdb lists. The V gene is TRBV7-9, the J gene TRBJ2-1; TRBD2 is the table's D call and was not checked against the DNA. Germline CDR1 is SEHNR and CDR2 is FQNEAQ (reference sequence). The CDR3 is 15 residues long, ends included. CDR3: CASSLGEGAQYFGFF.

The DNA of the CDR3 is TGTGCCAGCAGTTTACAACACAGGGCTCATTCACCTTTCTTT. This sequence encodes CASSLQHRAHSPFF. The chain recombines TRBV7-2 with TRBJ1-1, with a weak D call TRBD1 (6 bases). The CDR3 has 14 residues. Germline lookup yields CDR1 SGHTA and CDR2 FQGNSA. Deletions cut 6 bases from V and 12 bases from J, with 23 bases between.

This chain joins TRBV12-3 or TRBV12-4 and TRBJ2-7; 12 bases agree with TRBD2. J lost 6 bases, V lost 6 bases, and 12 bases had no gene match. The CDR3 runs to 16 residues. CDR3 residues: CASSPQNGLAGSEQYF. The DNA of the CDR3 is TGTGCCAGCAGCCCACAAAACGGACTAGCGGGGTCCGAGCAGTACTTC.

Only a few counts were recorded for this clonotype. This chain's CDR3 is CASMATDSSTDTQYF. CDR3 coding DNA: TGTGCCAGTATGGCTACTGATTCAAGCACAGATACGCAGTATTTT. The chain employs TRBV19 and TRBJ2-3; D unclear. Germline CDR1 reads LNHDA; CDR2 reads SQIVND (reference sequence). V lost 7 bases and J lost 0, with 14 bases in between. The CDR3 has 15 residues.

The chain recombines TRBV7-9 with TRBJ1-3; D call uncertain. The CDR3 contains 15 residues. The V end was cut by 5 bases, the J end by 10 bases, with 21 bases between. Germline V gene lookup returns CDR1 SEHNR and CDR2 FQNEAQ (reference sequence). The DNA of the CDR3 is TGTGCCAGCAGCGTAGGAGACGGTAATGAAAAAACCATATATTTT. Translated, it gives CASSVGDGNEKTIYF.

CDR3 in amino acids: CASSLTGPQGFSYNEQFF. The CDR3 bases are TGTGCCAGCAGCTTAACGGGGCCACAGGGATTCTCCTACAATGAGCAGTTCTTC. V usage is TRBV7-2 and J usage is TRBJ2-1, with D tentatively TRBD1 (6 bases). The CDR3 runs 18 residues. The germline V and J ends were trimmed by 2 bases and 0 bases, with 17 bases remaining between them. The germline V gene encodes CDR1 SGHTA and CDR2 FQGNSA.

The V gene is TRBV10-3, the J gene TRBJ1-5, with a tentative D call TRBD1 (5 bases). Trimming removed 5 bases from V and 1 base from J, with 15 bases in between. CDR3 length equals 16 residues. Germline V gene lookup returns CDR1 ENHRY and CDR2 SYGVKD. Here the CDR3 DNA reads TGTGCCATCAGTTTGGGGGAAAAGGGCAGCAATCAGCCCCAGCATTTT. This sequence encodes CAISLGEKGSNQPQHF.

The chain joins TRBV5-1 to TRBJ2-3; 10 nucleotides align to TRBD1. Germline CDR1 SGHRS, CDR2 YFSETQ. The CDR3 is 14 amino acids. V shed 3 bases, J shed 4 bases, and the junction held 2 bases outside the gene matches. CDR3 DNA sequence: TGCGCCAGCAGCTCGGACAGGGGGTCAGATACGCAGTATTTT. Protein sequence: CASSSDRGSDTQYF.

On this clonotype: At one boundary the junction diverges from the germline segment, which might be a read error. The genes are TRBV7-2 and TRBJ2-7; no firm D call. Germline CDR1 is SGHTA and CDR2 is FQGNSA. CDR3 size: 13 residues. CDR3 nucleotides: TGTGCCAGCAGCTTAGACACGAACTACGACCAGGACTTC. This translates into CASSLDTNYDQDF.

This clonotype was observed at least ten times. V gene TRBV4-1 combines with J gene TRBJ1-1; D is ambiguous. V lost 0 bases and J lost 1, with 6 bases in between. The CDR3 has 14 amino acids. Germline values: CDR1 MGHRA, CDR2 YSYEKL. The CDR3 region is CASSQDTRNTEAFF. CDR3 nucleotides: TGCGCCAGCAGCCAAGATACCCGGAACACTGAAGCTTTCTTT.

The CDR3 is CASSVNRGVGVNTEAFF. CDR3 DNA: TGTGCCAGCAGTGTGAATAGAGGTGTGGGGGTGAACACTGAAGCTTTCTTT. V gene TRBV11-1 combines with J gene TRBJ1-1, with TRBD1 as a possible D gene (5 bases). The CDR3 is 17 amino acids. V gave up 6 bases and J gave up 0 bases, with 20 bases separating them. The germline CDR1 and CDR2 sequences are SGHAT and FQDESV (reference sequence). Full variable domain (outside the CDR3, taken from reference TRBV11-1 and TRBJ1-1): EAEVAQSPRYKITEKSQAVAFWCDPISGHATLYWYRQILGQGPELLVQFQDESVVDDSQLPKDRFSAERLKGVDSTLKIQPAELGDSAMYLCASSVNRGVGVNTEAFFGQGTRLTVV.

This clonotype was recorded at least ten times. This chain links TRBV6-4 with TRBJ2-3, with D perhaps matching TRBD2 (7 bases). The CDR3 consists of 15 residues. CDR1 is MRHNA and CDR2 is SNTAGT in the germline V gene. V was clipped by 2 bases and J by 0 bases, with 9 bases between them. CDR3 bases: TGTGCCAGCAGTGACGGGGGGGCTAGCACAGATACGCAGTATTTT. Encoded protein: CASSDGGASTDTQYF.

CDR3 sequence: CSAITSGLSMESNYGYTF. In DNA, the CDR3 is TGCAGTGCTATTACTAGCGGGCTTAGCATGGAATCTAACTATGGCTACACCTTC. The chain couples TRBV20-1 to TRBJ1-2; D is unclear. The CDR3 loop spans 18 amino acids. The germline CDR1 and CDR2 sequences are DFQATT and SNEGSKA (reference sequence). V was clipped by 4 bases and J by 0 bases, with 24 bases between them.

J is TRBJ1-1 and V is TRBV11-3; 8 nucleotides align to TRBD1. The J segment lost 3 bases and the V segment lost 5 bases, leaving 5 bases of the junction unmatched. Per germline, CDR1 SGHNT and CDR2 YENEEA. The CDR3 loop spans 14 amino acids. The CDR3 DNA reads as TGTGCCAGCAGCACCAGGACAGGGCACACTGAAGCTTTCTTT. Residues: CASSTRTGHTEAFF.

The gene calls are TRBV7-2 and TRBJ2-3, with 10 bases identical to TRBD2. Trimming took 4 bases from V and 3 from J; bases not matched to a gene: 7. Germline CDR1 is SGHTA and CDR2 is FQGNSA. The length of the CDR3 is 16 residues. DNA of the CDR3: TGTGCCAGCAGCTGGCGAGGTAGCGGGGGGACAGATACGCAGTATTTT. Protein: CASSWRGSGGTDTQYF.

The V gene is TRBV19, the J gene TRBJ1-2, with TRBD1 matching over 8 bases. This CDR3 is built from 14 residues. V lost 8 bases, J lost 2 bases, and 7 bases stayed unmatched. Germline V gene sequence: CDR1 LNHDA, CDR2 SQIVND (reference sequence). CDR3 nucleotide sequence: TGTGCCAGTTCCAGGGGGCCTGGAAACTATGGCTACACCTTC. Its translation is CASSRGPGNYGYTF.

This chain joins TRBV19 and TRBJ2-3; D gene unclear. TRBJ1-5 matches the DNA end more closely, so the J call is doubtful. The CDR3 sequence is 13 residues long. Germline CDR1 is LNHDA and CDR2 is SQIVND (reference sequence). The CDR3 sequence: CASSEEGTHPQHF. CDR3 nucleotide sequence: TGTGCCAGCAGCGAGGAAGGCACACATCCCCAGCATTTT.

This clonotype has only one observation. This chain joins TRBV9 and TRBJ2-2; D is possibly TRBD1 or TRBD2 (5 bases each). This CDR3 spans 14 amino acids. V was shortened by 5 bases and J by 0 bases, with 8 bases between the two germline ends. Germline V CDR1 and CDR2: SGDLS, YYNGEE. The CDR3 sequence: CASSGTANTGELFF. CDR3 sequence (DNA): TGTGCCAGCAGTGGGACGGCGAACACCGGGGAGCTGTTTTTT.

This chain joins TRBV12-3 or TRBV12-4 and TRBJ1-2; D is possibly TRBD1 (6 bases). Trimming removed 3 bases at V and 1 base at J, with 9 bases between. The CDR3 consists of 14 residues. In DNA, the CDR3 is TGTGCCAGCAGTTTGGACAGCCGTAACTATGGCTACACCTTC. Its protein is CASSLDSRNYGYTF.

The chain is built from TRBV12-3 or TRBV12-4 and TRBJ1-5, with a possible D match to TRBD1 (6 bases). Between the trimmed V and J ends, which lost 6 bases and 4 bases, there was a span of 16 bases. The CDR3 contains 15 residues. CDR3 coding DNA: TGTGCCAGCAGCCTTGGGGGGGCGAAAAATCAGCCCCAGCATTTT. Its translation: CASSLGGAKNQPQHF.

This chain's CDR3 is CASSRKGGHLGNEFF. The DNA for the CDR3 is TGTGCCAGCAGCCGCAAGGGGGGGCACCTCGGCAATGAGTTTTTT. The chain is built from TRBV7-2 and TRBJ1-4; D perhaps matches TRBD1 (6 bases). The ends were cut back, 5 bases at V and 16 bases at J, with 26 bases in the middle. CDR3 size: 15 residues. CDR1 is SGHTA and CDR2 is FQGNSA in the germline V gene.

With respect to this clonotype: No conserved phenylalanine or tryptophan ends this CDR3, so it is likely a read error. This rearrangement joins TRBV19 to TRBJ1-6; TRBD1 matches 7 bases. This CDR3 is built from 16 residues. Looked up from germline, CDR1 is LNHDA and CDR2 is SQIVND (reference sequence). CDR3 in DNA: TGTGCCAGTAGTTCCGCCACAGGGGCTTATAGTTCACCCCTCCACTCT. Its translation is CASSSATGAYSSPLHS.

About this clonotype itself: At one boundary the junction diverges from the germline segment, which might be a read error. The chain carries TRBV10-3 and TRBJ2-1; D gene unclear. CDR1 and CDR2 (germline): ENHRY, SYGVKD. The CDR3 consists of 15 residues. Here the CDR3 reads CASSARGREYTEQFF. The DNA for the CDR3 is TGTGCCAGCAGTGCACGCGGAAGAGAGTACACTGAGCAGTTCTTT.